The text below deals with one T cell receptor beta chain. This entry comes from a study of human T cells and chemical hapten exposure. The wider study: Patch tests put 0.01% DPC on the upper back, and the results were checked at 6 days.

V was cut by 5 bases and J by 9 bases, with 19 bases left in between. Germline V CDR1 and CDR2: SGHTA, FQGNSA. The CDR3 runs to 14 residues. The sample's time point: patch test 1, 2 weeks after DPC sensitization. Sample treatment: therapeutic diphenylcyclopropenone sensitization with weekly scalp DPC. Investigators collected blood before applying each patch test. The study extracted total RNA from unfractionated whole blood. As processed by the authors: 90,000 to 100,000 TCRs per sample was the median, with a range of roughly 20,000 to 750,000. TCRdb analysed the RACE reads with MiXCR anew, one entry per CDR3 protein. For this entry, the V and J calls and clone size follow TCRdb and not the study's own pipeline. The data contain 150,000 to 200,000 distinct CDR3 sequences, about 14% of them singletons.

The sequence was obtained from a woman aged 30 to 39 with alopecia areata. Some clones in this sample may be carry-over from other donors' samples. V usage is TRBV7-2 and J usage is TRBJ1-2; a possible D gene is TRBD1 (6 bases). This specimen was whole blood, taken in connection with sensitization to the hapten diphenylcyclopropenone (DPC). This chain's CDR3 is CASSPKTGSESYTF. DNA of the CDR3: TGTGCCAGCAGCCCCAAGACAGGTTCTGAAAGCTACACCTTC.